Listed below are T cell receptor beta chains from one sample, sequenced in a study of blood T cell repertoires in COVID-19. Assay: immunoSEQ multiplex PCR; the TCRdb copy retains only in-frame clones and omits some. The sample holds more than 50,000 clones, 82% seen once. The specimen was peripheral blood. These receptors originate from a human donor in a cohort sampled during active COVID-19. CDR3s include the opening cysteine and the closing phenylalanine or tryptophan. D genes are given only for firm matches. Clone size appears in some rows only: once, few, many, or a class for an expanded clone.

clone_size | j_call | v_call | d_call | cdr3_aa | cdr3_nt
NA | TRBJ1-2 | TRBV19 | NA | CASSNRNYGYTF | TGTGCCAGTAGTAACAGGAACTATGGCTACACCTTC
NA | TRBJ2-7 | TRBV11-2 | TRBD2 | CASSLTSGIYEQYF | TGTGCCAGCAGCTTGACTAGCGGGATCTACGAGCAGTACTTC
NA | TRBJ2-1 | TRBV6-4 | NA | CASSVPKDKSSYNEQFF | TGTGCCAGCAGTGTCCCCAAGGACAAATCGTCCTACAATGAGCAGTTCTTC
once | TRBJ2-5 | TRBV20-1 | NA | CSAEYQETQYF | TGCAGTGCGGAGTACCAAGAGACCCAGTACTTC
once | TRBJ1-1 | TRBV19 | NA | CASSIFGGLNTEAFF | TGTGCCAGTAGTATATTCGGAGGGTTGAACACTGAAGCTTTCTTT
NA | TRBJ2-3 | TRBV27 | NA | CASSLYGGRDTQYF | TGTGCCAGCAGTTTATATGGGGGCCGGGATACGCAGTATTTT
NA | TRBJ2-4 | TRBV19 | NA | CASTPSRGKNIQYF | TGTGCCAGTACCCCGAGCCGGGGCAAAAACATTCAGTACTTC
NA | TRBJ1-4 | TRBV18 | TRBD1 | CASSPRQGVSNEKLFF | TGTGCCAGCTCACCCAGACAGGGAGTTTCTAATGAAAAACTGTTTTTT
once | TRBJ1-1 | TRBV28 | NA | CASSFPFGSEAFF | TGTGCCAGCAGTTTCCCGTTCGGTAGTGAGGCTTTCTTT
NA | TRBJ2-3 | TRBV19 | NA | CASSKGTVSHADTQYF | TGTGCCAGTAGTAAGGGGACTGTCAGTCACGCAGATACGCAGTATTTT
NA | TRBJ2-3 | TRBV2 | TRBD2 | CASRPGLAGQNTDTQYF | TGTGCCAGCAGGCCGGGACTAGCGGGGCAAAACACAGATACGCAGTATTTT
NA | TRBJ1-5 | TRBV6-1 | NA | CASSEGYWGDQPQHF | TGTGCCAGCAGTGAAGGGTATTGGGGGGATCAGCCCCAGCATTTT
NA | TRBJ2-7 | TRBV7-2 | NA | CASSGSGLEQYF | TGTGCCAGCAGCGGAAGCGGTTTGGAGCAGTACTTC
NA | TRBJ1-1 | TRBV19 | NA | CASNSEWGRTEAFF | TGTGCCAGTAATTCAGAGTGGGGCAGGACTGAAGCTTTCTTT
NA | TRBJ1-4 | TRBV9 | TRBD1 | CASSPTGGLLEKLFF | TGTGCCAGCAGCCCCACAGGGGGCTTGTTGGAAAAACTGTTTTTT
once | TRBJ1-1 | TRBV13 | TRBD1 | CASSLGGGILDTEAFF | TGTGCCAGCAGCTTAGGAGGGGGCATACTCGATACTGAAGCTTTCTTT
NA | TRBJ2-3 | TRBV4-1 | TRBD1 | CASSRTGGIDTQYF | TGCGCCAGCAGCCGGACAGGGGGTATAGATACGCAGTATTTT
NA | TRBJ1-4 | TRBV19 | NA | CASSTVWGGGEKLFF | TGTGCCAGTAGTACCGTGTGGGGGGGCGGAGAAAAACTGTTTTTT
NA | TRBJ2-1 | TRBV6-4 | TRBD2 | CASSALAGVTYNEQFF | TGTGCCAGCAGTGCGCTAGCGGGGGTTACCTACAATGAGCAGTTCTTC
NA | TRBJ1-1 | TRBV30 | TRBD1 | CAWSGDRGTFF | TGTGCCTGGAGTGGGGACAGGGGAACTTTCTTT
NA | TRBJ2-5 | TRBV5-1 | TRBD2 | CASSLGAGAETQYF | TGCGCCAGCAGCTTGGGAGCGGGGGCCGAGACCCAGTACTTC
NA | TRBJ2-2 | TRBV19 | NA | CASSPHVYAQTGELFF | TGTGCCAGTAGTCCACACGTTTATGCCCAGACCGGGGAGCTGTTTTTT
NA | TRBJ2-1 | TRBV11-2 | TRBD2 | CASSREAGGPTYNEQFF | TGTGCCAGCAGCCGAGAGGCGGGGGGGCCCACCTACAATGAGCAGTTCTTC
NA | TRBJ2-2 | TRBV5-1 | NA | CASSPGPQNTGELFF | TGCGCCAGCAGTCCAGGGCCCCAGAACACCGGGGAGCTGTTTTTT
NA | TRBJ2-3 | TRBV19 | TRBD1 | CASRSGGAGTDTQYF | TGTGCCAGTCGTTCAGGGGGCGCAGGCACAGATACGCAGTATTTT
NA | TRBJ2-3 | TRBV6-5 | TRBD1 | CASSYNRGTDTQYF | TGTGCCAGCAGTTACAACAGGGGGACAGATACGCAGTATTTT
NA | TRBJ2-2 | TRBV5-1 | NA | CASNNGVPGTGELFF | TGCGCCAGCAACAACGGGGTCCCGGGGACCGGGGAGCTGTTTTTT
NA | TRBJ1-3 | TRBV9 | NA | CASGRRTAGNTIYF | TGTGCCAGCGGAAGAAGAACAGCTGGAAACACCATATATTTT
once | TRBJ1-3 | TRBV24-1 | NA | CATSDPRAGNTIYF | TGTGCCACCAGTGATCCCCGAGCCGGAAACACCATATATTTT
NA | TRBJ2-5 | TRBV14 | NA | CASSQPPGGTQETQYF | TGTGCCAGCAGCCAACCGCCCGGGGGTACCCAAGAGACCCAGTACTTC
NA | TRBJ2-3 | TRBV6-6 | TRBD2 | CASSYTGLVGDTQYF | TGTGCCAGCAGTTACACCGGACTAGTCGGGGATACGCAGTATTTT
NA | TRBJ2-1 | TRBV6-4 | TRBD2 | CASSVSTSGGSEQFF | TGTGCCAGCAGTGTCTCAACTAGCGGGGGATCCGAGCAGTTCTTC
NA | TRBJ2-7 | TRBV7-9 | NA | CASSLAEGGGGTGHEQYF | TGTGCCAGCAGCTTAGCGGAGGGGGGGGGCGGAACGGGCCACGAGCAGTACTTC
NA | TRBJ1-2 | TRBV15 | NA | CATSRGGLYGYTF | TGTGCCACCAGCAGGGGGGGGCTCTATGGCTACACCTTC
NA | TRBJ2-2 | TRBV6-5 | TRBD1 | CASNAGQGNTGELFF | TGTGCCAGCAATGCGGGACAGGGAAACACCGGGGAGCTGTTTTTT
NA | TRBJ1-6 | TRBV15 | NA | CATSSKISSYNSPLHF | TGTGCCACCAGCAGTAAGATCAGCTCCTATAATTCACCCCTCCACTTT
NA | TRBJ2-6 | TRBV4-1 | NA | CASSPSGANVLTF | TGCGCCAGCAGCCCATCTGGGGCCAACGTCCTGACTTTC
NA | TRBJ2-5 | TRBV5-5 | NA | CASSPLGGAGETQYF | TGTGCCAGCAGCCCGTTGGGGGGGGCTGGGGAGACCCAGTACTTC
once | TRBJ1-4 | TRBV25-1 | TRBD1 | CASSEFPGTGEDEKLFF | TGTGCCAGCAGTGAATTCCCCGGGACAGGGGAGGATGAAAAACTGTTTTTT
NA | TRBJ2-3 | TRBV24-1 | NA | CATMEADTQYF | TGTGCCACCATGGAGGCAGATACGCAGTATTTT
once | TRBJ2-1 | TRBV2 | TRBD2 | CASSESPAGIYNEQFF | TGTGCCAGCAGTGAAAGCCCAGCGGGGATTTACAATGAGCAGTTCTTC
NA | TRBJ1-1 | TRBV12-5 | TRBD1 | CASAGGVETEAFF | TGTGCTAGTGCAGGGGGCGTTGAGACTGAAGCTTTCTTT
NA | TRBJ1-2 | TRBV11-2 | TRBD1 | CASSQDRVGYGYTF | TGTGCCAGCAGCCAGGACAGGGTTGGGTATGGCTACACCTTC
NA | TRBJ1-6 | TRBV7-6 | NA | CASSLNANSPLHF | TGTGCCAGCAGCTTAAACGCGAATTCACCCCTCCACTTT
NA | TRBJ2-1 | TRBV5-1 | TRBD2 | CASTLSGSSYNEQFF | TGCGCCAGCACCTTGAGCGGGAGCTCCTACAATGAGCAGTTCTTC
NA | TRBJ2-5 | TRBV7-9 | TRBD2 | CASSLGGLQETQYF | TGTGCCAGCAGCTTAGGGGGACTACAAGAGACCCAGTACTTC
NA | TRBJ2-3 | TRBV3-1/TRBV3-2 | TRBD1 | CASSYPGQGFDTQYF | TGTGCCAGCAGCTACCCGGGACAGGGGTTCGATACGCAGTATTTT
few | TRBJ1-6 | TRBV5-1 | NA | CASSLAGRGSPLHF | TGCGCCAGCAGCTTGGCGGGTCGCGGTTCACCCCTCCACTTT
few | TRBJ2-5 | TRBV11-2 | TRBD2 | CASSFGLAEEETQYF | TGTGCCAGCAGCTTTGGACTAGCGGAAGAAGAGACCCAGTACTTC
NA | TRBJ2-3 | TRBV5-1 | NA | CASSLGGGGVSLTDTQYF | TGCGCCAGCAGCTTGGGGGGCGGAGGGGTTTCCCTCACAGATACGCAGTATTTT
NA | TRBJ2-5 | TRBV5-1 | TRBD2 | CASSLGQGGHETQYF | TGCGCCAGCAGCTTAGGGCAGGGAGGGCACGAGACCCAGTACTTC
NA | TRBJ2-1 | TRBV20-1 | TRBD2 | CSASKRGGYNEQFF | TGCAGTGCTAGTAAGCGGGGGGGTTACAATGAGCAGTTCTTC
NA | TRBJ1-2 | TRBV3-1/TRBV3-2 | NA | CASSQGANGYTF | TGTGCCAGCAGCCAAGGGGCGAATGGCTACACCTTC
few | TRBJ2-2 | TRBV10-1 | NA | CASTEGGASGELFF | TGCGCCAGCACCGAAGGGGGGGCGTCCGGGGAGCTGTTTTTT